The 25 T cell receptor beta chains listed next were all sequenced from one sample in a study of cytomegalovirus exposure and HLA in healthy donors. Both 60 Vbeta primers and 13 Jbeta primers went into the PCR. Here immunoSEQ multiplex PCR was the method, and the copy in TCRdb shows in-frame clones only, minus some. The data contain about 120,000 clones, 60% to 85% of them seen just once; the ten biggest clones take up 12%. The sample consisted of PBMCs. These receptors originate from a middle-aged woman in good health and CMV-seropositive.

The chain combines TRBV6-1 with TRBJ1-1; D gene uncertain. Trimming took 6 bases from V and 6 from J, leaving 20 bases between them. This CDR3 is 15 amino acids long. CDR1 and CDR2 (germline): MNHNS, SASEGT. The CDR3 region is CASRGLESGVPEAFF. CDR3 bases: TGTGCCAGCAGGGGTCTCGAGAGCGGGGTCCCTGAAGCTTTCTTT.

The chain has TRBV5-4 and TRBJ1-2; no clear D. Germline V gene lookup returns CDR1 SGHNT and CDR2 YYREEE (reference sequence). V was trimmed by 0 bases and J by 6 bases, leaving 15 bases between them. CDR3 length: 15 residues. The CDR3 reads CASSLEGGPNDGYTF. The CDR3 nucleotides read TGTGCCAGCAGCTTGGAAGGCGGTCCCAATGATGGCTACACCTTC.

The chain recombines TRBV30 with TRBJ1-4; D perhaps matches TRBD1 (6 bases). The V gene's germline CDR1 is GTSNPN and CDR2 SVGIG (reference sequence). The CDR3 is 12 residues long. The germline V and J ends were trimmed by 7 bases and 5 bases, with 11 bases remaining between them. CDR3 in amino acids: CASGQTNEKLFF. In nucleotides, the CDR3 is TGTGCCTCCGGACAGACAAATGAAAAACTGTTTTTT.

This chain uses TRBV2 with TRBJ2-3; 7 bases match TRBD2. This CDR3 spans 16 amino acids. CDR1 and CDR2 from the germline V gene are SNHLY and FYNNEI. Losses at the gene ends were 7 bases for V and 2 bases for J; bases not matched to a gene: 12. CDR3 protein: CASKAWRGRNTDTQYF. In DNA form, the CDR3 reads TGTGCCAGCAAAGCTTGGCGGGGGAGGAACACAGATACGCAGTATTTT.

The chain recombines TRBV7-9 with TRBJ2-1; 8 bases are shared with TRBD2. Germline lookup yields CDR1 SEHNR and CDR2 FQNEAQ (reference sequence). V shed 5 bases, J shed 6 bases, and the junction held 9 bases outside the gene matches. The CDR3 runs 15 residues. For the CDR3, the DNA is TGTGCCAGCAGCCTAATAGCGGGGATATTCAATGAGCAGTTCTTC. Translated, it gives CASSLIAGIFNEQFF.

This chain connects TRBV2 to TRBJ2-5; TRBD1 matches 7 bases. J gave up 5 bases and V 6 bases, and 6 bases lay outside the gene matches. This CDR3 is 13 amino acids long. The germline CDR1 and CDR2 sequences are SNHLY and FYNNEI. The CDR3 DNA follows: TGTGCCAGCAGGGAGACAGGGTTGGAGACCCAGTACTTC. This translates into CASRETGLETQYF.

The V and J genes are TRBV21-1 and TRBJ1-6; no check of the table's D call, TRBD1, against the DNA was made. TRBV21-1 is reported as a pseudogene. The length of the CDR3 is 14 residues. CDR3 region: CASSKAGANSPLHF. Written as DNA, the CDR3 is TGTGCCAGCAGCAAAGCGGGGGCTAATTCACCCCTCCACTTT.

CDR3 residues: CASTSGGGWNTEAFF. The CDR3 region has the DNA TGTGCCAGCACCTCAGGGGGTGGTTGGAACACTGAAGCTTTCTTT. The genes are TRBV6-6 and TRBJ1-1; 7 bases match TRBD1. J gave up 1 base and V 7 bases, and 9 bases lay outside the gene matches. The CDR3 loop spans 15 amino acids. Germline-derived CDR1 and CDR2 are MNHNY and SVGAGI (reference sequence).

The V gene is TRBV29-1, the J gene TRBJ2-7; 13 positions agree with TRBD2. The length of the CDR3 is 13 residues. J lost 4 bases, V lost 6 bases, and 3 bases had no gene match. Germline V gene sequence: CDR1 SQVTM, CDR2 ANQGSEA. The DNA of the CDR3 is TGCAGCGTACGGACTAGCGGGGGATACGAGCAGTACTTC. The encoded protein is CSVRTSGGYEQYF.

The V and J genes are TRBV9 and TRBJ2-2; 8 bases fit TRBD1. The CDR3 has 16 residues. CDR1 and CDR2 (germline): SGDLS, YYNGEE. After removal of 0 bases from V and 5 bases from J, the junction contained 6 bases not matched to a gene. The CDR3 reads CASSVAGTGRTGELFF. For the CDR3, the DNA is TGTGCCAGCAGCGTAGCCGGGACAGGTCGGACCGGGGAGCTGTTTTTT.

The sample holds a few counts of this clone. The V gene is TRBV5-1, the J gene TRBJ1-5, with D perhaps TRBD1 (6 bases). The V gene lost 0 bases and the J gene lost 4 bases, with 8 bases spanning the gap. The CDR3 extends over 14 amino acids. CDR1 and CDR2 (germline): SGHRS, YFSETQ. As DNA, the CDR3 is TGCGCCAGCAGCTTGGGGGACACTAATCAGCCCCAGCATTTT. Translation: CASSLGDTNQPQHF.

The chain uses TRBV9 and TRBJ2-5, with 7 bases aligning to TRBD2. The ends lost 0 bases at V and 5 bases at J; junction bases unmatched: 7. Germline lookup yields CDR1 SGDLS and CDR2 YYNGEE. The CDR3 covers 15 residues. CDR3 sequence reads: CASSVGSREGETQYF. The CDR3, as DNA: TGTGCCAGCAGCGTAGGTAGCAGGGAGGGGGAGACCCAGTACTTC.

The count of this clone is one. DNA of the CDR3: TGTGCCAGCAGCGTAGTTGACACGGCAGCTTTCTTT. Its translation: CASSVVDTAAFF. J is TRBJ1-1 and V is TRBV9; D is unclear. The CDR3 runs to 12 residues. V dropped 0 bases and J dropped 10 bases, with 10 bases sitting between them. CDR1 is SGDLS, CDR2 YYNGEE, per germline.

The V and J genes are TRBV5-1 and TRBJ1-1; D is unresolved. This CDR3 has 15 residues. V was pared by 0 bases and J by 1 base, with 10 bases between. Germline V lookup: CDR1 SGHRS, CDR2 YFSETQ. CDR3 nucleotides: TGCGCCAGCAGCTTGGGGAATCCGGGGAACACTGAAGCTTTCTTT. Its protein product is CASSLGNPGNTEAFF.

The chain has TRBV30 and TRBJ2-3, with D unclear. The CDR3 runs 15 residues. Germline CDR1 is GTSNPN and CDR2 is SVGIG (reference sequence). V lost 2 bases and J lost 4, with 16 bases in between. CDR3 region: CAWSRIGSLADTQYF. The CDR3 bases are TGTGCCTGGAGTCGAATCGGGTCCCTCGCAGATACGCAGTATTTT.

The chain employs TRBV5-6 and TRBJ1-2; D is unresolved. The germline V gene has CDR1 SGHDT and CDR2 YYEEEE. Deletions cut 5 bases from V and 5 bases from J, with 13 bases between. This CDR3 region has 13 residues. The CDR3, as DNA: TGTGCCAGCAGTCTGTCCCCCGCGTATGGCTACACCTTC. As protein: CASSLSPAYGYTF.

V and J are TRBV2 and TRBJ2-5; 8 bases align to TRBD2. V lost 6 bases to trimming and J lost 5 bases; unmatched junction nucleotides: 2. Per germline, CDR1 SNHLY and CDR2 FYNNEI. CDR3 length: 12 residues. CDR3 DNA: TGTGCCAGCAGCCCGGGGGGGGAGACCCAGTACTTC. Translated, it gives CASSPGGETQYF. Looking up the rest from reference TRBV2 and TRBJ2-5 gives the full variable domain: EPEVTQTPSHQVTQMGQEVILRCVPISNHLYFYWYRQILGQKVEFLVSFYNNEISEKSEIFDDQFSVERPDGSNFTLKIRSTKLEDSAMYFCASSPGGETQYFGPGTRLLVL.

CDR3 sequence: CASSLVTGQGYSPLHF. CDR3 DNA sequence: TGCGCCAGCAGCCTAGTTACTGGACAGGGGTATTCACCCCTCCACTTT. The chain recombines TRBV5-1 with TRBJ1-6; the match to TRBD1 covers 9 bases. The CDR3 covers 16 residues. The germline gives CDR1 SGHRS, CDR2 YFSETQ. V lost 4 bases and J lost 8; bases outside the gene matches: 10. Full variable domain (remainder filled in from reference TRBV5-1 and TRBJ1-6): KAGVTQTPRYLIKTRGQQVTLSCSPISGHRSVSWYQQTPGQGLQFLFEYFSETQRNKGNFPGRFSGRQFSNSRSEMNVSTLELGDSALYLCASSLVTGQGYSPLHFGNGTRLTVT.

This rearrangement joins TRBV11-2 to TRBJ2-5; the match to TRBD1 covers 10 bases. Trimming cost V 5 bases and J 6 bases; bases outside gene matches: 15. Germline CDR1 reads SGHAT; CDR2 reads FQNNGV. This CDR3 has 17 residues. Written as DNA, the CDR3 is TGTGCCAGCAGCCCTATTGGGGGGGACAGGGGTTCTAAGACCCAGTACTTC. It encodes CASSPIGGDRGSKTQYF. Together with reference TRBV11-2 and TRBJ2-5, the CDR3 gives the full variable domain: EAGVAQSPRYKIIEKRQSVAFWCNPISGHATLYWYQQILGQGPKLLIQFQNNGVVDDSQLPKDRFSAERLKGVDSTLKIQPAKLEDSAVYLCASSPIGGDRGSKTQYFGPGTRLLVL.

There are a few counts of this clone. This sequence joins TRBV4-2 and TRBJ1-6; 7 nucleotides agree with TRBD1. The V gene end was trimmed by 4 bases and the J gene end by 7 bases; junction bases not matched to a gene: 4. The CDR3 spans 14 residues. Germline assignment: CDR1 LGHNA and CDR2 YNFKEQ. The CDR3 loop reads CASSLGQINSPLHF. Here the CDR3 DNA reads TGTGCCAGCAGCCTGGGACAGATCAATTCACCCCTCCACTTT.

V usage is TRBV30 and J usage is TRBJ1-2; D is unclear. Germline loops: CDR1 GTSNPN, CDR2 SVGIG (reference sequence). Trimming shortened V by 4 bases and J by 2 bases, and 8 bases separated the two germline ends. This CDR3 region has 12 residues. CDR3 in amino acids: CAWTGSNYGYTF. The CDR3 DNA reads TGTGCCTGGACGGGGTCCAACTATGGCTACACCTTC.

The chain couples TRBV25-1 to TRBJ2-3; 7 bases align to TRBD2. This CDR3 has 13 amino acids. The V segment lost 7 bases and the J segment 3 bases; nucleotides outside the gene matches: 4. Per germline, CDR1 MGHDK and CDR2 SYGVNS. The CDR3 here is CASTGGGTDTQYF. CDR3 in DNA: TGTGCCAGCACGGGGGGTGGGACAGATACGCAGTATTTT.

The chain carries TRBV5-1 and TRBJ2-7; TRBD2 matches at 12 bases. Germline assignment: CDR1 SGHRS and CDR2 YFSETQ. The CDR3 is 18 amino acids. Losses at the gene ends were 3 bases for V and 1 base for J; bases not matched to a gene: 11. The CDR3 bases are TGCGCCAGCAGCTCTTTATCTAGCGGGGGGGCATCATCCTACGAGCAGTACTTC. Translated: CASSSLSSGGASSYEQYF.

The V call is TRBV11-2, the J call TRBJ2-1; D is ambiguous. V was pared by 4 bases and J by 1 base, with 8 bases between. CDR1 and CDR2 (germline): SGHAT, FQNNGV. The CDR3 totals 14 residues. The CDR3 sequence is CASSSYRSYNEQFF. The DNA of the CDR3 is TGTGCCAGCAGCTCCTACCGATCCTACAATGAGCAGTTCTTC.

This chain uses TRBV30 with TRBJ1-3, with 8 bases that match TRBD1. Germline CDR1 reads GTSNPN; CDR2 reads SVGIG (reference sequence). J gave up 2 bases and V 7 bases, and 10 bases lay outside the gene matches. This CDR3 spans 15 amino acids. In nucleotides, the CDR3 is TGTGCCTCCCTCAAGCAGACAGGGGCTGGAAACACCATATATTTT. Translating gives CASLKQTGAGNTIYF.